This paragraph covers one T cell receptor beta chain sequence. The CDR3 length is 12 residues. Trimming pared 3 bases from V and 8 bases from J, leaving 8 bases between. The germline V gene encodes CDR1 LGHNA and CDR2 YSLEER. Authors' processing steps: Amplifying reference gene primers gave estimates of nucleated cell counts. TCRdb's copy holds only in-frame clones and misses some; the assay was immunoSEQ multiplex PCR. Clone size and the V and J calls come from that table; the DNA yielded D and trimming. This sample has about 250,000 clones, with around 90% found just once. These data come from a study of blood T cell repertoires in COVID-19. Study information: Some COVID-19 samples were acute and others convalescent; all came from the United States, Italy and Spain. PBMCs, B-cell-depleted T cells, or T cells provided the cDNA or gDNA that made up the material.

The sequence came from a man aged 80 or over with acute or convalescent COVID-19. Sequenced sample: peripheral blood. This chain links TRBV4-3 with TRBJ2-1; D ambiguous. The CDR3 sequence is CASSQSQYEQFF. For the CDR3, the DNA is TGCGCCAGCAGCCAGTCTCAGTATGAGCAGTTCTTC.